Below, 20 T cell receptor beta chains from the same sample are listed, as sequenced in a study of blood T cell repertoires in COVID-19. The assay was immunoSEQ multiplex PCR, and TCRdb's table has in-frame clones only and misses some. This sample yields under 200,000 clones, of which less than 85% are seen a single time; 7% to 10% belongs to the top ten. Material for sequencing was peripheral blood. These receptors all stem from a woman aged 55-70 years with COVID-19, enrolled during active disease.

This clone appeared once. The rearrangement links TRBV15 to TRBJ1-1; TRBD1 aligns across 7 bases. The CDR3 length is 15 residues. Unmatched junction bases numbered 12, after V lost 8 bases and J lost 3 bases. Germline-derived CDR1 and CDR2 are LNHNV and YYDKDF (reference sequence). For the CDR3, the DNA is TGTGCCACCGGCGGCCAGGGGGTGGAAGACACTGAAGCTTTCTTT. It specifies CATGGQGVEDTEAFF.

This chain joins TRBV27 and TRBJ2-7, with TRBD1 as a possible D gene (6 bases). CDR3 length: 12 residues. The germline V gene has CDR1 MNHEY and CDR2 SMNVEV (reference sequence). Trimming took 6 bases from V and 6 from J, leaving 12 bases between them. The CDR3 region is CASRLRGGEQYF. The DNA for the CDR3 is TGTGCCAGCAGACTCAGGGGCGGCGAGCAGTACTTC.

This clone was seen a single time. The rearrangement links TRBV25-1 to TRBJ1-4; the D is unclear. The ends were cut back, 6 bases at V and 7 bases at J, with 18 bases in the middle. The CDR3 sequence is 15 residues long. The V gene's germline CDR1 is MGHDK and CDR2 SYGVNS. CDR3 residues: CASRQTGLAGEKLFF. In nucleotides, the CDR3 is TGTGCCAGCAGACAGACCGGTCTCGCGGGTGAAAAACTGTTTTTT.

This chain connects TRBV5-4 to TRBJ2-1; 9 nucleotides match TRBD2. CDR1 SGHNT and CDR2 YYREEE come from the germline V gene (reference sequence). The CDR3 loop spans 16 amino acids. The V and J ends lost 4 bases and 0 bases, in that order; junction bases with no gene match: 5. This CDR3 reads CASSDASGASYNEQFF. CDR3 in DNA: TGTGCCAGCAGCGATGCTAGCGGGGCCTCCTACAATGAGCAGTTCTTC. Full variable domain (missing parts from reference TRBV5-4 and TRBJ2-1): ETGVTQSPTHLIKTRGQQVTLRCSSQSGHNTVSWYQQALGQGPQFIFQYYREEENGRGNFPPRFSGLQFPNYSSELNVNALELDDSALYLCASSDASGASYNEQFFGPGTRLTVL.

This clone occurred a few times. The chain has TRBV4-3 and TRBJ1-2; TRBD1 is a possible D gene (6 bases). This CDR3 is built from 16 residues. CDR1 and CDR2 (germline): LGHNA, YSLEER. Trimming removed 0 bases from V and 5 bases from J, with 16 bases in between. DNA for the CDR3: TGCGCCAGCAGCCAAGATACGGCCAGGGGCCTTTATGGCTACACCTTC. This encodes CASSQDTARGLYGYTF.

The chain couples TRBV28 to TRBJ2-7, with 8 nucleotides matching TRBD1. Trimming removed 3 bases from V and 4 bases from J; junction bases left unmatched: 11. The CDR3 length is 16 residues. CDR1 is MDHEN and CDR2 is SYDVKM in the germline V gene. CDR3 coding DNA: TGTGCCAGCAGTTTCCCCCCCGCGGGACAGGAATACGAGCAGTACTTC. Translation: CASSFPPAGQEYEQYF.

V gene TRBV28 combines with J gene TRBJ2-7; 7 bases are shared with TRBD2. Germline V gene data show CDR1 as MDHEN and CDR2 as SYDVKM. The CDR3 is made up of 15 amino acids. The ends lost 6 bases at V and 1 base at J; junction bases unmatched: 9. The DNA for the CDR3 is TGTGCCAGCAGCCCTGTTCTAGCGGCTTCCTACGAGCAGTACTTC. It translates to CASSPVLAASYEQYF.

V usage is TRBV7-9 and J usage is TRBJ1-2; 7 bases fit TRBD1. Per the germline V gene, CDR1 is SEHNR and CDR2 is FQNEAQ (reference sequence). The CDR3 has 13 amino acids. The V and J ends lost 3 bases and 7 bases, in that order; junction bases with no gene match: 5. The CDR3 nucleotides read TGTGCCAGCAGCTTCGACAGGGTGTCTGGCTACACCTTC. Translated: CASSFDRVSGYTF.

This sequence joins TRBV5-5 and TRBJ1-2, with D maybe TRBD1 (5 bases). Germline CDR1 reads SGHKS; CDR2 reads YYEKEE (reference sequence). The V gene lost 0 bases and the J gene lost 8 bases, with 11 bases spanning the gap. The CDR3 is 13 amino acids. In DNA form, the CDR3 reads TGTGCCAGCAGCTTGGGGGCAGGGCGCGGCTACACCTTC. It translates to CASSLGAGRGYTF.

The V call is TRBV6-5, the J call TRBJ1-6; D possibly corresponds to TRBD1 (5 bases). CDR1 and CDR2 from the germline V gene are MNHEY and SVGAGI. CDR3 length: 14 amino acids. V was pared by 7 bases and J by 7 bases, with 14 bases between. CDR3 amino acids: CASTTQGYNSPLHF. The CDR3, as DNA: TGTGCCAGCACCACCCAGGGATACAATTCACCCCTCCACTTT.

The chain links TRBV24-1 to TRBJ2-3, with D possibly being TRBD2 (5 bases). The CDR3 totals 16 residues. V was pared by 5 bases and J by 2 bases, with 16 bases between. Germline V gene sequence: CDR1 KGHDR, CDR2 SFDVKD. The CDR3 here is CATSGGKRTYTDTQYF. DNA of the CDR3: TGTGCCACCAGTGGAGGGAAGCGGACTTACACAGATACGCAGTATTTT.

The J gene is TRBJ1-2, the V gene TRBV5-4, with a weak D call TRBD1 (5 bases). The CDR3 totals 13 residues. The V end was cut by 1 base, the J end by 4 bases, with 8 bases between. Germline loops: CDR1 SGHNT, CDR2 YYREEE (reference sequence). This CDR3 is CASSLTGSYGYTF. Here the CDR3 DNA reads TGTGCCAGCAGCTTGACAGGCTCCTATGGCTACACCTTC.

This rearrangement joins TRBV6-5 to TRBJ1-1; D possibly corresponds to TRBD1 (5 bases). Germline lookup yields CDR1 MNHEY and CDR2 SVGAGI. V shed 7 bases and J shed 8 bases, with 20 bases lying between them. CDR3 size: 14 residues. The CDR3: CASISPKGRGEAFF. DNA of the CDR3: TGTGCCAGCATCTCCCCTAAAGGGAGGGGCGAAGCTTTCTTT.

The chain couples TRBV28 to TRBJ1-2; D is unresolved. The ends were cut back, 3 bases at V and 12 bases at J, with 14 bases in the middle. Per germline, CDR1 MDHEN and CDR2 SYDVKM. The CDR3 loop spans 12 amino acids. CDR3 region: CASSFGVGPHTF. Written as DNA, the CDR3 is TGTGCCAGCAGTTTTGGAGTGGGTCCCCACACCTTC.

A few counts support this clone. V and J are TRBV14 and TRBJ2-1; 8 nucleotides agree with TRBD1. Germline assignment: CDR1 SGHDN and CDR2 FVKESK. The junction had 12 bases not matched to a gene; V was cut back by 5 bases and J by 0 bases. The CDR3 has 18 amino acids. The CDR3 region has the DNA TGTGCCAGCAGCGATGACAGGGGACTCACGAGCTCCTACAATGAGCAGTTCTTC. It encodes CASSDDRGLTSSYNEQFF.

The V gene is TRBV11-2, the J gene TRBJ2-1; possibly TRBD2 for D (5 bases). This CDR3 contains 15 residues. The V gene lost 1 base and the J gene lost 6 bases, with 13 bases spanning the gap. CDR1 SGHAT and CDR2 FQNNGV come from the germline V gene. CDR3 sequence (DNA): TGTGCCAGCAGCTTAGCCCCCCTTGGGAGCAATGAGCAGTTCTTC. It codes for CASSLAPLGSNEQFF.

The V gene is TRBV4-2, the J gene TRBJ1-4; 9 positions match TRBD1. The V gene's germline CDR1 is LGHNA and CDR2 YNFKEQ. The CDR3 covers 16 residues. The V and J ends lost 3 bases and 0 bases, in that order; junction bases with no gene match: 2. The CDR3 protein is CASSQRQGATNEKLFF. For the CDR3, the DNA is TGTGCCAGCAGCCAGAGACAGGGGGCAACTAATGAAAAACTGTTTTTT.

V usage is TRBV5-1 and J usage is TRBJ2-3, with 9 bases fitting TRBD2. After removal of 5 bases from V and 2 bases from J, the junction contained 9 bases not matched to a gene. The CDR3 is 16 amino acids. Germline V lookup: CDR1 SGHRS, CDR2 YFSETQ. CDR3 region: CASRERTSASTDTQYF. CDR3 DNA: TGCGCCAGCAGGGAAAGGACTAGCGCATCCACAGATACGCAGTATTTT.

This clone turned up a few times. V usage is TRBV20-1 and J usage is TRBJ2-2; a weak D match, TRBD1 (6 bases). The germline V and J ends were trimmed by 3 bases and 2 bases, with 10 bases remaining between them. Germline CDR1 is DFQATT and CDR2 is SNEGSKA (reference sequence). The CDR3 has 14 residues. This CDR3 is CSASGRGNTGELFF. CDR3 sequence (DNA): TGCAGTGCTAGTGGCAGGGGAAACACCGGGGAGCTGTTTTTT.

V and J are TRBV10-3 and TRBJ2-7, with 11 bases matching TRBD2. V gave up 3 bases and J gave up 4 bases; unmatched junction bases: 5. The CDR3 extends over 15 amino acids. The V gene's germline CDR1 is ENHRY and CDR2 SYGVKD. CDR3 sequence (DNA): TGTGCCATCAGTGATGTAGCGGGAGGGCAATACGAGCAGTACTTC. Translation gives CAISDVAGGQYEQYF.